These 31 T cell receptor beta chains were sequenced from one sample in a study of regulatory T cells in long-lasting Graves disease. In building TCR beta libraries, iRepertoire HTBI primers were used together with Arm-PCR of CDR3 regions. TCRdb redid the calling of the multiplex PCR reads with MiXCR, one entry per CDR3 protein. The data contain almost 450,000 distinct CDR3 sequences, over 15% of them seen just once; the ten biggest clones take up about 10%. The time point: newly diagnosed GD, antithyroid drugs for less than 3 months. The TCR library was made from RNA extracted from PBMCs. The same specimen was also included in a second study, on T cells in Graves' hyperthyroidism and ophthalmopathy.

The material was peripheral blood mononuclear cells (PBMCs), obtained at new diagnosis, from a patient treated with antithyroid drugs. Every receptor here comes from a woman under 40 with Graves disease.

The rearrangement uses TRBV5-6 and TRBJ2-2, with TRBD2 matching over 10 bases. The CDR3 extends over 17 amino acids. The germline V gene has CDR1 SGHDT and CDR2 YYEEEE. V gave up 4 bases and J gave up 1 base; unmatched junction bases: 7. Here the CDR3 reads CASSHAWTSGNTGELFF. CDR3 nucleotide sequence: TGTGCCAGCAGCCACGCCTGGACTAGCGGGAACACCGGGGAGCTGTTTTTT. Based on the CDR3 plus reference TRBV5-6 and TRBJ2-2, the full variable domain is DAGVTQSPTHLIKTRGQQVTLRCSPKSGHDTVSWYQQALGQGPQFIFQYYEEEERQRGNFPDRFSGHQFPNYSSELNVNALLLGDSALYLCASSHAWTSGNTGELFFGEGSRLTVL.

This clonotype was seen ten or more times. The CDR3 DNA reads as TGTGCCAGCAGTCCGGACAGGTCTTTGCGTGGCTACACCTTC. Residues: CASSPDRSLRGYTF. The chain couples TRBV27 to TRBJ1-2; 7 bases map to TRBD1. Germline lookup yields CDR1 MNHEY and CDR2 SMNVEV (reference sequence). The CDR3 runs 14 residues. V shed 5 bases, J shed 7 bases, and the junction held 10 bases outside the gene matches.

This clonotype was found many times. The chain has TRBV28 and TRBJ2-3; 9 bases agree with TRBD2. The ends lost 3 bases at V and 0 bases at J; junction bases unmatched: 13. This CDR3 contains 19 residues. Germline V gives CDR1 MDHEN, CDR2 SYDVKM. The CDR3 bases are TGTGCCAGCAGTTTCCCCGGCCCGACTAGCGGCGGTAGCACAGATACGCAGTATTTT. It encodes CASSFPGPTSGGSTDTQYF.

This chain connects TRBV6-2 or TRBV6-3 to TRBJ1-5, with D unclear. Trimming removed 6 bases from V and 1 base from J, with 13 bases in between. The CDR3 is made up of 15 amino acids. Germline CDR1 reads MNHEY; CDR2 reads SVGEGT. This CDR3 is CASSSPPRSNQPQHF. The CDR3 DNA reads TGTGCCAGCAGCTCGCCCCCTCGAAGCAATCAGCCCCAGCATTTT.

This CDR3 reads CAILGESDYGYTF. CDR3 bases: TGTGCCATCTTAGGGGAATCGGACTATGGCTACACCTTC. The chain employs TRBV10-3 and TRBJ1-2, with D possibly being TRBD1 (5 bases). This CDR3 region has 13 residues. Between the trimmed V and J ends, which lost 8 bases and 3 bases, there was a span of 13 bases. CDR1 is ENHRY and CDR2 is SYGVKD in the germline V gene.

The rearrangement joins TRBV5-1 to TRBJ2-6; maybe TRBD2 (7 bases). The V gene lost 4 bases and the J gene lost 4 bases, with 18 bases spanning the gap. This CDR3 comprises 17 residues. Germline CDR1 SGHRS, CDR2 YFSETQ. The CDR3 sequence is CASSRGGGGFGANVLTF. The CDR3 DNA reads as TGCGCCAGCAGCCGCGGGGGCGGAGGTTTCGGGGCCAACGTCCTGACTTTC.

This clonotype occurred many times. This chain links TRBV4-2 with TRBJ1-2; D is unclear. The CDR3 sequence is 17 residues long. Germline V lookup: CDR1 LGHNA, CDR2 YNFKEQ. The germline V and J ends were trimmed by 0 bases and 7 bases, with 21 bases remaining between them. CDR3 loop: CASSQDPTGRQSSGYTF. CDR3 sequence (DNA): TGTGCCAGCAGCCAAGACCCCACCGGAAGGCAATCTAGTGGCTACACCTTC.

V usage is TRBV19 and J usage is TRBJ1-5; tentative D call: TRBD1 (5 bases). Germline V CDR1 and CDR2: LNHDA, SQIVND (reference sequence). The CDR3 runs to 15 residues. V lost 3 bases, J lost 3 bases, and 12 bases lay in between. The CDR3 bases are TGTGCCAGTAGTATGCCAGGGAGGGACAATCAGCCCCAGCATTTT. Translation: CASSMPGRDNQPQHF.

Many counts were recorded for this clonotype. The V and J genes are TRBV4-3 and TRBJ2-7, with no clear D. Trimming shortened V by 0 bases and J by 3 bases, and 12 bases separated the two germline ends. CDR1 and CDR2 from the germline V gene are LGHNA and YSLEER. There are 15 residues in the CDR3. The CDR3 spells CASSQDRVGIYEQYF. The CDR3 bases are TGCGCCAGCAGCCAAGATAGGGTAGGGATCTACGAGCAGTACTTC.

This clonotype was recorded at least ten times. V is TRBV18 and J is TRBJ1-1; D is ambiguous. The CDR3 covers 14 residues. Germline V gene lookup returns CDR1 KGHSH and CDR2 LQKENI. The V end was cut by 3 bases, the J end by 0 bases, with 8 bases between. Written as DNA, the CDR3 is TGTGCCAGCTCACCCCTAGTGCTGAACACTGAAGCTTTCTTT. It translates to CASSPLVLNTEAFF.

The table lists this clonotype with many counts. J is TRBJ1-2 and V is TRBV28, with D maybe TRBD1 (5 bases). The V and J ends lost 2 bases and 3 bases respectively, with 10 bases between them. The germline gives CDR1 MDHEN, CDR2 SYDVKM. The CDR3 is 14 residues long. In nucleotides, the CDR3 is TGTGCCAGCAGTTTAGCAGGGTTCTACTATGGCTACACCTTC. It codes for CASSLAGFYYGYTF.

As for this clonotype: Possible read error: a much larger clone is one base away. The rearrangement joins TRBV5-1 to TRBJ2-2, with D possibly being TRBD2 (5 bases). Germline V gene lookup returns CDR1 SGHRS and CDR2 YFSETQ. CDR3 size: 15 residues. CDR3 in amino acids: CASSIGPRAVGEPFF. DNA for the CDR3: TGCGCCAGCAGCATTGGACCTCGAGCTGTCGGGGAGCCGTTTTTT.

This clonotype was observed a handful of times. The chain carries TRBV7-2 and TRBJ2-4, with D possibly matching TRBD2 (6 bases). V shed 7 bases and J shed 0 bases, with 13 bases lying between them. Germline lookup yields CDR1 SGHTA and CDR2 FQGNSA. This CDR3 has 15 amino acids. The DNA for the CDR3 is TGTGCCAGCACGATTCCGGGACTAGCCAAAAACATTCAGTACTTC. It encodes CASTIPGLAKNIQYF.

This rearrangement joins TRBV28 to TRBJ2-5; 13 bases match TRBD2. This CDR3 region has 18 residues. The V segment lost 7 bases and the J segment 2 bases; nucleotides outside the gene matches: 13. Germline V CDR1 and CDR2: MDHEN, SYDVKM. DNA of the CDR3: TGTGCCAGCAAAACACTAGGGGAACTAGCGGGAGGGCAAGAGACCCAGTACTTC. Protein: CASKTLGELAGGQETQYF.

This clonotype was detected only a few times. The chain joins TRBV18 to TRBJ1-5, with D possibly matching TRBD1 (5 bases). CDR3 length: 16 amino acids. Trimming removed 6 bases from V and 4 bases from J, with 19 bases in between. The germline V gene has CDR1 KGHSH and CDR2 LQKENI. The CDR3 loop is CASSPDAGRGNQPQHF. The CDR3 coding sequence is TGTGCCAGCTCCCCCGACGCGGGAAGGGGAAATCAGCCCCAGCATTTT.

This clonotype was picked up many times. V usage is TRBV20-1 and J usage is TRBJ2-1; D not certain. Trimming left V 3 bases short and J 7 bases short, with 25 bases between. Germline V gene data show CDR1 as DFQATT and CDR2 as SNEGSKA (reference sequence). The CDR3 spans 17 residues. The CDR3 sequence is CSASLVSRKFPINEQFF. The CDR3 coding sequence is TGCAGTGCTAGTTTGGTATCCCGGAAATTCCCAATTAATGAGCAGTTCTTC.

This clonotype was seen at least ten times. The chain carries TRBV7-6 and TRBJ2-7; D is unclear. Germline-derived CDR1 and CDR2 are SGHVS and FNYEAQ. There are 14 residues in the CDR3. V lost 5 bases, J lost 2 bases, and 13 bases lay in between. As DNA, the CDR3 is TGTGCCAGCAGCACTCCCGGTGGGCCCTACGAGCAGTACTTC. The encoded protein is CASSTPGGPYEQYF.

This chain links TRBV27 with TRBJ2-1, with 9 bases matching TRBD1. Trimming cost V 6 bases and J 8 bases; bases outside gene matches: 8. CDR1 and CDR2 from the germline V gene are MNHEY and SMNVEV (reference sequence). The CDR3 is 14 residues long. Here the CDR3 reads CASRPGTGNDEQFF. The CDR3 nucleotides are TGTGCCAGCAGGCCCGGGACAGGGAATGATGAGCAGTTCTTC.

This chain links TRBV2 with TRBJ2-2, with 10 bases matching TRBD2. The CDR3 sequence is 15 residues long. Germline V gene lookup returns CDR1 SNHLY and CDR2 FYNNEI. V shed 7 bases, J shed 5 bases, and the junction held 7 bases outside the gene matches. The CDR3 spells CASTGLAEKTGELFF. The CDR3 bases are TGTGCCAGCACTGGACTAGCGGAGAAGACCGGGGAGCTGTTTTTT.

This clonotype was seen repeatedly, ten times or more. The chain has TRBV27 and TRBJ2-7, with D perhaps TRBD1 (5 bases). Trimming stripped 2 bases from V and 3 bases from J, with 17 bases between. Germline V CDR1 and CDR2: MNHEY, SMNVEV (reference sequence). CDR3 length: 16 amino acids. This chain's CDR3 is CASSLVPTVGFYEQYF. In DNA, the CDR3 is TGTGCCAGCAGTTTAGTCCCGACAGTAGGATTCTACGAGCAGTACTTC.

This clonotype was seen ten or more times. The chain uses TRBV28 and TRBJ2-1; 9 bases align to TRBD1. CDR1 is MDHEN and CDR2 is SYDVKM in the germline V gene. This CDR3 is built from 13 residues. V shed 7 bases, J shed 10 bases, and the junction held 8 bases outside the gene matches. The CDR3 spells CASTKQGAREQFF. The CDR3 region has the DNA TGTGCCAGCACAAAACAGGGGGCCAGGGAGCAGTTCTTC.

This clonotype was observed many times. The chain carries TRBV6-5 and TRBJ1-5; D is unclear. The CDR3 runs to 14 residues. Per the germline V gene, CDR1 is MNHEY and CDR2 is SVGAGI. Between the trimmed V and J ends, which lost 2 bases and 2 bases, there was a span of 7 bases. CDR3 sequence reads: CASSYKWGNQPQHF. The CDR3 DNA reads TGTGCCAGCAGTTACAAGTGGGGCAATCAGCCCCAGCATTTT.

This clonotype was counted only a few times. The V gene is TRBV19, the J gene TRBJ1-5, with 9 bases lining up with TRBD1. CDR1 and CDR2 (germline): LNHDA, SQIVND (reference sequence). The CDR3 spans 14 residues. V dropped 6 bases and J dropped 6; count of bases not matched to a gene: 6. CDR3 coding DNA: TGTGCCAGTAGCCAGACAGGGGGAGGTCAGCCCCAGCATTTT. It translates to CASSQTGGGQPQHF.

This clonotype occurred many times. This sequence joins TRBV29-1 and TRBJ2-2, with unresolved D. The CDR3 extends over 16 amino acids. Trimming shortened V by 6 bases and J by 0 bases, and 17 bases separated the two germline ends. Germline V gives CDR1 SQVTM, CDR2 ANQGSEA. CDR3 DNA: TGCAGCGTGCTTGCGGCCGACACAACGAACACCGGGGAGCTGTTTTTT. Protein sequence: CSVLAADTTNTGELFF.

The rearrangement links TRBV28 to TRBJ2-5, with 7 bases identical to TRBD1. CDR1 is MDHEN and CDR2 is SYDVKM in the germline V gene. The CDR3 sequence is 13 residues long. V shed 6 bases and J 6 bases; nucleotides not matched to a gene: 7. This chain's CDR3 is CASSQQGRKTQYF. The CDR3 nucleotides read TGTGCCAGCAGCCAACAGGGGCGGAAGACCCAGTACTTC.

This clonotype was found many times. The gene calls are TRBV7-2 and TRBJ2-1; D ambiguous. This CDR3 spans 16 amino acids. V was shortened by 2 bases and J by 0 bases, with 11 bases between the two germline ends. CDR1 and CDR2 from the germline V gene are SGHTA and FQGNSA. CDR3: CASSLIETSSYNEQFF. CDR3 nucleotides: TGTGCCAGCAGCTTAATTGAAACTTCCTCCTACAATGAGCAGTTCTTC.

This clonotype has a handful of counts. The chain joins TRBV7-9 to TRBJ2-1, with D possibly being TRBD1 or TRBD2 (5 bases each). Per germline, CDR1 SEHNR and CDR2 FQNEAQ (reference sequence). This CDR3 is built from 15 residues. Trimming left V 1 base short and J 5 bases short, with 12 bases between. CDR3 sequence reads: CASSLGGEQDNEQFF. The CDR3 DNA follows: TGTGCCAGCAGCTTAGGGGGAGAACAGGACAATGAGCAGTTCTTC.

About this clonotype: A much larger clone differs by one base, so this may be a read error. The chain employs TRBV6-5 and TRBJ1-6, with D perhaps TRBD1 (6 bases). The length of the CDR3 is 13 residues. Germline V gene lookup returns CDR1 MNHEY and CDR2 SVGAGI. CDR3 in amino acids: CASSYEGGSPRHF. The DNA for the CDR3 is TGTGCCAGCAGTTACGAGGGGGGATCACCCCGCCACTTT.

This clonotype showed up many times. The V and J genes are TRBV9 and TRBJ2-7, with D perhaps TRBD1 (6 bases). There are 16 residues in the CDR3. Trimming stripped 0 bases from V and 5 bases from J, with 18 bases between. The germline V gene has CDR1 SGDLS and CDR2 YYNGEE. The CDR3 DNA sequence: TGTGCCAGCAGCGTAGCCCCAGGGGCATTGATCCACGAGCAGTACTTC. Translation gives CASSVAPGALIHEQYF.

The CDR3 reads CATKGSSYNEQFF. As DNA, the CDR3 is TGTGCCACGAAGGGGAGCTCCTACAATGAGCAGTTCTTC. The genes are TRBV19 and TRBJ2-1; the D call may be TRBD1 or TRBD2 (5 bases each). Trimming took off 10 bases at V and 0 bases at J, with 10 bases between the two ends. CDR3 length: 13 amino acids. CDR1 and CDR2 (germline): LNHDA, SQIVND (reference sequence).

There are many counts of this clonotype. The V gene is TRBV5-1, the J gene TRBJ1-4; D gene uncertain. The CDR3 consists of 14 residues. V was cut by 3 bases and J by 8 bases, with 14 bases left in between. Germline assignment: CDR1 SGHRS and CDR2 YFSETQ. The CDR3 DNA sequence: TGCGCCAGCAGCTGGACGGTGAGCACCGAAAAACTGTTTTTT. The encoded protein is CASSWTVSTEKLFF.